These 4 T cell receptor beta chains were sequenced from one sample in a study of blood T cell repertoires in COVID-19. Only in-frame clones appear in the TCRdb table, and some are missing; sequencing was by immunoSEQ multiplex PCR. The repertoire holds about 370,000 clones, with around 89% as singletons. The sequencing input was peripheral blood. The source of these receptors is a young woman with COVID-19, enrolled during active disease.

Note on this clone: The sample contains more than one DNA sequence encoding this CDR3. V and J are TRBV30 and TRBJ1-5; D is uncertain. V lost 0 bases to trimming and J lost 4 bases, with 7 bases between them. Germline V gene sequence: CDR1 GTSNPN, CDR2 SVGIG (reference sequence). The CDR3 totals 13 residues. The CDR3 region is CAWSVRDNQPQHF. In nucleotides, the CDR3 is TGTGCCTGGAGTGTACGAGATAATCAGCCCCAGCATTTT.

The chain is built from TRBV19 and TRBJ1-4, with 10 positions matching TRBD1. The CDR3 has 14 residues. CDR1 is LNHDA and CDR2 is SQIVND in the germline V gene (reference sequence). Trimming cost V 5 bases and J 5 bases; bases outside gene matches: 2. The chain's CDR3 is CASSGGQGNEKLFF. CDR3 in DNA: TGTGCCAGTAGTGGGGGACAGGGGAATGAAAAACTGTTTTTT.

J is TRBJ1-1 and V is TRBV19, with a possible D match to TRBD1 (6 bases). Per the germline V gene, CDR1 is LNHDA and CDR2 is SQIVND (reference sequence). There are 16 residues in the CDR3. V was clipped by 4 bases and J by 5 bases, with 20 bases between them. The CDR3 DNA reads as TGTGCCAGTAGTAAGGCTTCAACAGGGTTCTTAACTGAAGCTTTCTTT. As protein: CASSKASTGFLTEAFF.

This chain joins TRBV19 and TRBJ2-1; TRBD2 aligns across 8 bases. V gave up 5 bases and J gave up 8 bases; unmatched junction bases: 14. The CDR3 covers 16 residues. CDR1 is LNHDA, CDR2 SQIVND, per germline (reference sequence). CDR3 amino acids: CASSGGTAGGSYEQFF. The CDR3 DNA reads TGTGCCAGTAGTGGGGGAACGGCGGGAGGCTCGTATGAGCAGTTCTTC.